These 7 T cell receptor beta chains were sequenced from one sample in a study of shared clonotypes between healthy human individuals. TCRdb's copy holds only in-frame clones and misses some; the assay was immunoSEQ multiplex PCR. The sample lists roughly 2.6 million clones; approximately 90% were seen once. The sequenced sample consisted of naive CD4+ T cells sorted from blood. Subset of the sample: CD45RA+ positively selected. All receptors derive from a man aged 18 to 35 in good health.

This clone was detected a few times. The chain is built from TRBV19 and TRBJ2-7; TRBD2 matches at 9 bases. Germline V gene sequence: CDR1 LNHDA, CDR2 SQIVND (reference sequence). V trimming: 7 bases; J trimming: 0 bases; junction bases outside the gene matches: 4. The CDR3 is 14 amino acids. CDR3 coding DNA: TGTGCCAGTAAACCGACTAGCGGCTCCTACGAGCAGTACTTC. Its protein product is CASKPTSGSYEQYF.

V usage is TRBV6-5 and J usage is TRBJ1-4; D is undetermined. Trimming left V 0 bases short and J 7 bases short, with 12 bases between. Germline CDR1 MNHEY, CDR2 SVGAGI. This CDR3 is 15 amino acids long. In DNA form, the CDR3 reads TGTGCCAGCAGTTACTCAGACAACGTGGGTGAAAAACTGTTTTTT. Residues: CASSYSDNVGEKLFF.

This clone was found once. This chain joins TRBV4-1 and TRBJ2-1, with 12 bases identical to TRBD2. From germline, CDR1 is MGHRA and CDR2 YSYEKL. CDR3 length: 19 amino acids. V shed 1 base and J 4 bases; nucleotides not matched to a gene: 11. The CDR3 sequence: CASSQAAGLAGYLYNEQFF. CDR3 DNA sequence: TGCGCCAGCAGCCAAGCTGCCGGACTAGCGGGGTACTTGTACAATGAGCAGTTCTTC.

The chain employs TRBV7-9 and TRBJ2-5, with 7 bases matching TRBD1. The junction had 3 bases not matched to a gene; V was cut back by 0 bases and J by 5 bases. The germline CDR1 and CDR2 sequences are SEHNR and FQNEAQ (reference sequence). This CDR3 has 14 residues. CDR3 loop: CASSLAKGAETQYF. CDR3 in DNA: TGTGCCAGCAGCTTAGCGAAGGGGGCCGAGACCCAGTACTTC.

The rearrangement links TRBV29-1 to TRBJ2-2, with TRBD1 matching over 11 bases. The J segment lost 4 bases and the V segment lost 6 bases, leaving 10 bases of the junction unmatched. This CDR3 is 16 amino acids long. Germline V gives CDR1 SQVTM, CDR2 ANQGSEA. CDR3 amino acids: CSVPRRGTGGTGELFF. The CDR3 DNA reads as TGCAGCGTCCCCCGTCGTGGGACAGGGGGCACCGGGGAGCTGTTTTTT.

The V call is TRBV11-2, the J call TRBJ2-7; TRBD2 agrees at 13 bases. Germline CDR1 SGHAT, CDR2 FQNNGV. The CDR3 has 15 residues. Germline trimming cut 5 bases from V and 4 bases from J; bases unmatched to any gene: 5. In DNA form, the CDR3 reads TGTGCCAGCAGCGTCGGACTAGCGGGGGATTACGAGCAGTACTTC. It translates to CASSVGLAGDYEQYF.

Of note for this clone: Other DNA sequences in this specimen translate into the identical CDR3. V is TRBV29-1 and J is TRBJ1-3, with D hard to call. V gave up 3 bases and J gave up 4 bases, with 4 bases separating them. This CDR3 comprises 11 residues. In germline, CDR1 is SQVTM, CDR2 ANQGSEA. The CDR3 nucleotides read TGCAGCGTTGAGTCCGGAAACACCATATATTTT. Its translation: CSVESGNTIYF.